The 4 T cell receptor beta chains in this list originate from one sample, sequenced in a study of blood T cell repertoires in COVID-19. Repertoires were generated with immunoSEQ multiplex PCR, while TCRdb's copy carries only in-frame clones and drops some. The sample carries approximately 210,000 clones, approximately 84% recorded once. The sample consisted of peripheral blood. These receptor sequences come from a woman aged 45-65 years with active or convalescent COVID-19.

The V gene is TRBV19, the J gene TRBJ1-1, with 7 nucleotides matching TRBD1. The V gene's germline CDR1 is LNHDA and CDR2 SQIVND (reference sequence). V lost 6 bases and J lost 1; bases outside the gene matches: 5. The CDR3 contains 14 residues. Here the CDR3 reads CASRPGQRNTEAFF. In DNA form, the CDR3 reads TGTGCCAGTAGACCGGGACAGAGGAACACTGAAGCTTTCTTT. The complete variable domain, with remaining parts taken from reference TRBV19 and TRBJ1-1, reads DGGITQSPKYLFRKEGQNVTLSCEQNLNHDAMYWYRQDPGQGLRLIYYSQIVNDFQKGDIAEGYSVSREKKESFPLTVTSAQKNPTAFYLCASRPGQRNTEAFFGQGTRLTVV.

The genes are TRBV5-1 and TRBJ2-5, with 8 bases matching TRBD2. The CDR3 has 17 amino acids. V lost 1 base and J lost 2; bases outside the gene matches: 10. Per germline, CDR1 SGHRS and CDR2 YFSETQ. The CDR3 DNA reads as TGCGCCAGCAGCTTGTTCGGGGGGGTTAATCCTCAAGAGACCCAGTACTTC. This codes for CASSLFGGVNPQETQYF.

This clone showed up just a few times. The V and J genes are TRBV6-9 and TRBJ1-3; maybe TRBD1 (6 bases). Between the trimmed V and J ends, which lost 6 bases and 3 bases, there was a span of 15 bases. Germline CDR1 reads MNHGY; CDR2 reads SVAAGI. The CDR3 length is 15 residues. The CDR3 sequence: CASSPEGGDGNTIYF. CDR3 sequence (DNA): TGTGCCAGCAGCCCCGAGGGGGGGGATGGAAACACCATATATTTT.

The CDR3 here is CSVRTDQETQYF. The DNA for the CDR3 is TGCAGCGTCCGGACAGACCAAGAGACCCAGTACTTC. V gene TRBV29-1 combines with J gene TRBJ2-5, with D maybe TRBD1 (6 bases). CDR1 is SQVTM and CDR2 is ANQGSEA in the germline V gene. V lost 6 bases, J lost 0 bases, and 8 bases lay in between. CDR3 length: 12 amino acids.